This T cell receptor beta chain came from a study of cytomegalovirus exposure and HLA in healthy donors (dated by TCRdb to about 2017). With regard to the full study: In an earlier analysis of under 750 of the donors, about 270 Gb of sequence data and about 110 million unique TCR beta sequences from 150 million to 200 million T cells were reported. HLA typing included class I and class II loci at four-digit resolution. In the later analysis, no new phenotypic data were used to find candidate immune exposures; instead, reliance was placed on TCR beta sequences and their occurrence across donors. To predict cytomegalovirus infection status, the study combined high-throughput TCR immunosequencing, statistical association of individual TCRs with disease status, and machine learning. Every discovery cohort repertoire had been produced on one sequencing platform. A separate validation cohort of more than 100 different subjects was used in addition to the roughly 620-subject first cohort. In an earlier analysis of around 540 of the donors, high-throughput TCR beta sequencing was used to judge whether each TCR beta V gene segment behaved as functional or pseudogenic. The number of typed donors differed by locus: about 620-630 for A, B, C, DRB1 and DQB1; some 500 for DQA1; 606 for DPA1; and about 450 for DPB1. Among the 398 genotyped donors, approximately 76% belonged to the genetic ancestry cluster associated with self-reported Caucasian donors. Alongside the repertoire data, information on donor age, sex, ethnicity and CMV serostatus was compiled. Five DR-DQ haplotypes were handled as single units for association and clustering, since linkage in the cohort was strong. In a later analysis, previously published TCR beta repertoires from 550 to 700 donors were re-analyzed and high-resolution HLA genotyping was added so that TCR occurrence patterns could be studied. The study used immunosequencing to profile the T cell repertoires of approximately 650 subjects and linked those repertoires to cytomegalovirus serostatus. On average, around 230,000 unique TCR beta nucleotide sequences were sequenced per donor among about 400 genotyped donors of the cohort, with 15% to 20% of those sequences being non-productive. An early release covering over 500 HLA-typed donors comprised approximately 290 gigabases of sequencing data and 85 million or so unique TCR sequences. The study was designed to test whether signatures of past pathogen exposure could be identified by cataloging public T cell receptors. A later genetic analysis used genome-wide SNP genotypes for about 60% of the roughly 700 donors, treating that subset as a discovery cohort. Broad study findings and their caveats: An earlier analysis of approximately 600 of the donors showed that most TCR beta V segments appeared in productive rearrangements either about 90% or about 30% of the time, which broadly matched IMGT annotations. A later analysis associated about 18,000 TCR beta sequences with specific HLA alleles at a false discovery rate of 0.05. The study listed 164 TCR beta chains as associated with cytomegalovirus. Because the 87-base-pair reads could not distinguish some IMGT-functional V segments, including TRBV6-2 and TRBV6-3, those segments were excluded. According to the authors, the approach could potentially be generalized to other disease states and immunological phenotypes. Correlated functional status among segregating V segments might reflect linkage disequilibrium, but an unknown experimental factor could not be ruled out. In a later analysis, the rate of TCR association differed among HLA loci, with DRB1 alleles having the most associated TCRs and HLA-C alleles having the fewest. HLA typing was unavailable for some donors at each locus, so association tests used only the typed subset. Compared with the roughly 600-donor mean, donors in an Asian-associated ancestry cluster had fewer N-insertions in productive TCRs, according to a later genetic analysis. CMV serostatus was the only immune exposure information available for the cohort. According to a later analysis, most CMV-associated TCR beta chains appeared to be HLA-restricted, and the HLA associations seemed to be driven largely by CMV exposure. A cluster of highly shared sequence variants was judged likely to represent a technical artifact of the sequencing pipeline. In a later analysis, several top co-occurrence clusters were reported to appear linked to parvovirus B19, influenza, CMV and Epstein-Barr virus. Because counts were too low, roughly 18 rarely observed V segments, including chromosome 9 orphons, were left out of the earlier analysis of over 550 of the donors. In vitro tests confirmed that a few of the cytomegalovirus-associated TCR beta chains recognize cytomegalovirus antigens. A later genetic analysis associated a missense DCLRE1C variant with V-gene and J-gene trimming of TCR beta chains, and an independent cohort replicated the association. Strong co-occurrence of HLA alleles, especially DR and DQ, made assigning TCR associations to individual alleles difficult. In a later analysis, HLA-associated TCR beta chains were found to be more clonally expanded and to have lower generation probabilities than equally common non-associated chains. Sequencing depth was assumed to be roughly uniform across donors in the presence/absence analyses, though that assumption may not hold. This cohort had only TCR beta chains sequenced, and the lack of alpha or paired-chain data limited which features could be detected. In both the original and validation cohorts, the classifier was reported to diagnose cytomegalovirus status with high specificity and sensitivity. Most TCR sequences were observed very rarely across donors, whereas some public TCRs were present in many individuals. A further reported finding was that TCR beta sequences accurately predicted the HLA-A and HLA-B alleles for most subjects in the first cohort.

This clone was counted a few times. It has no known antigen specificity. No much larger clone is present one base from it, and per-base qualities are unavailable. The cohort comprised several hundred healthy bone marrow donors. All cohort members were sampled while nominally healthy, although unrecorded immune exposures were likely present. The donor was CMV seropositive and belonged to the group of more than 250 seropositive cohort members. Every donor gave a peripheral blood sample, and the peripheral blood mononuclear cells from that sample were used for TCR beta sequencing. Genomic DNA extraction from the blood cell samples was performed with the Qiagen DNeasy Blood Extraction Kit. The method behind the library was the immunoSEQ multiplex PCR assay. The multiplex PCR relied on a mix of 60 forward primers for TCR Vbeta segments and 13 reverse primers for TCR Jbeta segments. A multiplex PCR assay on genomic DNA amplified the CDR3 region of rearranged TCR beta genes. Amplified TCR beta libraries were sequenced as 87-base-pair reads on the Illumina HiSeq System. The original pipeline was this. A later analysis tallied 75 million to 95 million unique TCR beta chains across the 666 repertoires, and around 9.9 million of those chains were shared by two or more donors. A nearest-neighbor algorithm error-corrected the raw reads and collapsed the reads into unique sequences, merging closely related sequences to remove PCR and sequencing errors. To assign V, D and J gene segments, CDR3 sequences were aligned to IMGT reference sequences. For a sequence to be retained, a match of at least six nucleotides to both a V gene segment and a J gene segment was required. Rearrangements were classified as productive when the CDR3 lacked stop codons and remained in frame with V and J, and all other rearrangements were classified as non-productive. CDR3 was defined by IMGT convention, running from the second conserved V-encoded cysteine to the conserved J-encoded phenylalanine. The earlier analysis of roughly 590 of the donors excluded any sequence lacking an unambiguous match to a single V gene segment. An earlier analysis of some 610 of the donors called V segments functional above 56.7% productive rearrangements and segregating when the between-donor standard deviation exceeded 5%. To diagnose cytomegalovirus status from the catalog of TCR beta chain sequences, a statistical classification framework was built. A later analysis assigned V and J genes by comparing TCR nucleotide sequences with IMGT/GENE-DB human TR gene sequences. A later analysis assigned CDR3 sequences and most-parsimonious VDJ recombination scenarios with the TCRdist pipeline. In a later analysis, every TCR beta chain was defined by the combination of its CDR3 amino acid sequence and its V-gene family, and reads without a unique V-gene family were dropped. In a later analysis, 450 to 600 highly shared, low-generation-probability nucleotide sequences were removed to address suspected cross-contamination and a sequencing artifact. In a later analysis, a clonal expansion index was calculated for each public chain from normalized within-repertoire ranks of inferred template counts. In a later analysis, generation probabilities were computed with a VDJ recombination model fitted to out-of-frame rearrangements, and the resulting probabilities were checked against IGoR. In a later analysis, TCR-TCR, TCR-HLA and TCR-CMV co-occurrence was scored with hypergeometric tests, and a repertoire-size bias correction was applied to TCR pairs. In a later analysis, false discovery rates were estimated by permuting HLA or CMV assignments 20 times. A later analysis grouped co-occurring TCRs with DBSCAN, adding TCRdist sequence similarity when clustering within HLA-allele-positive subsets. Repertoires with fewer than 30,000 or more than 120,000 public chains, plus five repertoires with anomalous nucleotide sharing, were excluded from co-occurrence clustering. TCRdb carries this immuneACCESS record with in-frame sequences only. Its versions omit some clonotypes, under half of them owing to an unresolved V gene in the studies checked, with the rest unexplained. The V and J calls and clone size are taken from that table; D and trimming were inferred from the DNA. The sample records more than 45,000 clones, 77% of which are singletons. The ten largest clones add up to 2.5% to 3% of the sample.

For CDR1 and CDR2, the germline V gene lists SGHRS and YFSETQ. The V end loses 2 bases and the J end loses 6 bases, and a stretch of 12 bases separates them. Inclusive of the bounding cysteine and phenylalanine, the CDR3 is 14 residues long. Only the CDR3 part of the read is kept: 42 bases, read in frame from the first base. This receptor was taken from a woman aged 40 to 55 in good health and CMV-seropositive. Rearrangement joined TRBV5-1 to TRBJ1-5, and perhaps TRBD1 as D gene, on 5 matching bases. The sample taken for sequencing was PBMCs. At the DNA level, the sequence is TGCGCCAGCAGCTTTGGGACTCCAGGTCAGCCCCAGCATTTT. Its translation is CASSFGTPGQPQHF.